This T cell receptor (beta chain) was documented in a study of T-cell memory formation after mild COVID-19. From the 5' RACE reads, TCRdb called clonotypes with MiXCR, one entry per CDR3 protein. Of approximately 100,000 distinct CDR3 sequences in the sample, 15% to 20% were seen once. The CDR3 sequence is 15 residues long. Trimming at V came to 8 bases and at J to 4 bases, leaving 8 bases not matched to a gene. The germline CDR1 and CDR2 sequences are MGHRA and YSYEKL. The specimen was PBMCs or a T cell subset sorted from them (not recorded which). The receptor's source is an adult woman who had mild COVID-19 (a few samples of this study predate the infection). Cell type and time point are not known. The V gene is TRBV4-1, the J gene TRBJ2-1; 10 nucleotides match TRBD2. In DNA, the CDR3 is TGCGCCAGCCAAGCCCTAGCGGGGGCTTACAATGAGCAGTTCTTC. Its protein product is CASQALAGAYNEQFF.